Presented here are 30 T cell receptor beta chains from one specimen sequenced in a study of blood T cell repertoires in COVID-19. Sequenced by immunoSEQ multiplex PCR; TCRdb stores in-frame clones only, minus some. The table records some 300,000 clones, nearly 90% of them present only once. Sequenced: PBMCs or T cells enriched from blood (not recorded which). The origin of the receptors is a woman aged 18-30 years with acute COVID-19.

This clone showed up just once. V gene TRBV2 combines with J gene TRBJ1-1, with D perhaps TRBD1 (6 bases). Trimming left V 9 bases short and J 6 bases short, with 20 bases between. CDR1 SNHLY and CDR2 FYNNEI come from the germline V gene. The CDR3 has 14 amino acids. CDR3 region: CASERQVVLPEAFF. CDR3 nucleotide sequence: TGTGCCAGTGAGCGACAGGTTGTGTTACCTGAAGCTTTCTTT.

The chain employs TRBV10-3 and TRBJ2-1, with 10 bases matching TRBD2. The V gene end was trimmed by 0 bases and the J gene end by 7 bases; junction bases not matched to a gene: 9. The CDR3 contains 17 residues. Per the germline V gene, CDR1 is ENHRY and CDR2 is SYGVKD. CDR3 sequence: CAISESVSLAGLNEQFF. In DNA form, the CDR3 reads TGTGCCATCAGTGAGTCGGTTTCACTAGCGGGATTGAATGAGCAGTTCTTC.

V gene TRBV18 combines with J gene TRBJ1-1; D is ambiguous. V gave up 2 bases and J gave up 7 bases, with 8 bases separating them. Germline CDR1 is KGHSH and CDR2 is LQKENI. The CDR3 is 12 amino acids. Here the CDR3 reads CASSPGRVEAFF. CDR3 nucleotides: TGTGCCAGCTCACCAGGGAGGGTTGAAGCTTTCTTT.

The CDR3 region has the DNA TGTGCCATCAGTGAGCCCCAGAGGGAGGCTTTCTTT. Amino acid sequence: CAISEPQREAFF. The rearrangement joins TRBV10-3 to TRBJ1-1; no firm D call. There are 12 residues in the CDR3. V lost 2 bases and J lost 11, with 12 bases in between. The germline CDR1 and CDR2 sequences are ENHRY and SYGVKD.

The chain recombines TRBV12-5 with TRBJ2-7; maybe TRBD1 (7 bases). V gave up 6 bases and J gave up 4 bases, with 10 bases separating them. The CDR3 is 12 residues long. The V gene's germline CDR1 is LGHNT and CDR2 FRNRAP. The CDR3 loop reads CASGRGVYEQYF. The DNA for the CDR3 is TGTGCTAGTGGCAGGGGGGTTTACGAGCAGTACTTC.

The rearrangement uses TRBV19 and TRBJ1-1; maybe TRBD1 (6 bases). With 0 bases removed from V and 7 bases from J, the gap between germline ends came to 12 bases. CDR1 LNHDA and CDR2 SQIVND come from the germline V gene (reference sequence). The CDR3 runs 14 residues. CDR3 amino acids: CASSIEAGGSEAFF. For the CDR3, the DNA is TGTGCCAGTAGTATAGAGGCGGGGGGCAGTGAAGCTTTCTTT.

CDR3 amino acids: CASNRGDGITDTQYF. CDR3 nucleotide sequence: TGTGCCAGTAACCGCGGGGACGGAATTACAGATACGCAGTATTTT. V usage is TRBV19 and J usage is TRBJ2-3; the D gene is possibly TRBD2 (6 bases). Germline-derived CDR1 and CDR2 are LNHDA and SQIVND (reference sequence). V dropped 7 bases and J dropped 3 bases, with 17 bases sitting between them. The CDR3 has 15 amino acids.

The sample holds a few counts of this clone. The chain links TRBV6-2 or TRBV6-3 to TRBJ2-7, with 7 bases lining up with TRBD1. V dropped 4 bases and J dropped 0; count of bases not matched to a gene: 6. This CDR3 has 15 residues. The germline V gene encodes CDR1 MNHEY and CDR2 SVGEGT. CDR3 bases: TGTGCCAGCAGTTCCGGGACAGCCAGCTCCTACGAGCAGTACTTC. It yields the protein CASSSGTASSYEQYF.

The chain links TRBV2 to TRBJ2-3; D is unresolved. The CDR3 runs 14 residues. Germline assignment: CDR1 SNHLY and CDR2 FYNNEI. Trimming took 5 bases from V and 0 from J, leaving 9 bases between them. The CDR3 DNA reads as TGTGCCAGCAGTCAGGTCTTAAGCACAGATACGCAGTATTTT. Translating it yields CASSQVLSTDTQYF.

The chain carries TRBV5-1 and TRBJ2-2, with 9 bases identical to TRBD1. The V and J ends lost 2 bases and 5 bases, in that order; junction bases with no gene match: 1. Per the germline V gene, CDR1 is SGHRS and CDR2 is YFSETQ. The CDR3 is made up of 14 amino acids. The CDR3 loop is CASSLGQGTGELFF. The CDR3 nucleotides read TGCGCCAGCAGCTTAGGACAGGGGACCGGGGAGCTGTTTTTT.

The chain combines TRBV10-3 with TRBJ1-5; D is perhaps TRBD1 (6 bases). The CDR3 loop spans 14 amino acids. Trimming left V 11 bases short and J 4 bases short, with 18 bases between. The germline gives CDR1 ENHRY, CDR2 SYGVKD. CDR3 nucleotides: TGTGCCGCCGACGAAGGGGGTAGAAATCAGCCCCAGCATTTT. Amino acid sequence: CAADEGGRNQPQHF.

This clone was observed a handful of times. The V and J genes are TRBV5-4 and TRBJ1-5; D remains unclear. The CDR3 is made up of 15 amino acids. Germline lookup yields CDR1 SGHNT and CDR2 YYREEE (reference sequence). V was clipped by 0 bases and J by 0 bases, with 7 bases between them. The CDR3 DNA sequence: TGTGCCAGCAGCTTGGGAGGGAATAGCAATCAGCCCCAGCATTTT. This codes for CASSLGGNSNQPQHF.

The chain joins TRBV28 to TRBJ1-6; 8 nucleotides align to TRBD1. Losses at the gene ends were 3 bases for V and 10 bases for J; bases not matched to a gene: 11. Per germline, CDR1 MDHEN and CDR2 SYDVKM. This CDR3 is 16 amino acids long. The CDR3 DNA reads as TGTGCCAGCAGTTTTTATCCATGGACAGGGCGGTCACCCCTCCACTTT. Translated: CASSFYPWTGRSPLHF.

The chain uses TRBV5-8 and TRBJ1-2; D is ambiguous. Trimming left V 1 base short and J 1 base short, with 20 bases between. Germline loops: CDR1 SGHTS, CDR2 YDEGEE. The CDR3 has 18 amino acids. CDR3 region: CASSLIKVSGGSNYGYTF. CDR3 in DNA: TGTGCCAGCAGCTTGATAAAGGTCAGCGGAGGTAGTAACTATGGCTACACCTTC. Together with reference TRBV5-8 and TRBJ1-2, the CDR3 gives the full variable domain: EAGVTQSPTHLIKTRGQQATLRCSPISGHTSVYWYQQALGLGLQFLLWYDEGEERNRGNFPPRFSGRQFPNYSSELNVNALELEDSALYLCASSLIKVSGGSNYGYTFGSGTRLTVV.

This clone was found a few times. The chain couples TRBV6-5 to TRBJ2-7; possibly TRBD1 for D (5 bases). Germline V gene data show CDR1 as MNHEY and CDR2 as SVGAGI. V lost 5 bases and J 0 bases, leaving 14 bases between the germline ends. The CDR3 runs 15 residues. CDR3 sequence: CASSKDAGNSYEQYF. For the CDR3, the DNA is TGTGCCAGCAGTAAGGATGCAGGGAACTCCTACGAGCAGTACTTC.

This chain joins TRBV27 and TRBJ1-6; D call uncertain. Germline V lookup: CDR1 MNHEY, CDR2 SMNVEV (reference sequence). The CDR3 runs to 12 residues. The V and J ends lost 6 bases and 10 bases respectively, with 10 bases between them. CDR3 in amino acids: CASSLQRSPLHF. CDR3 in DNA: TGTGCCAGCAGCCTACAGAGATCACCCCTCCACTTT.

The rearrangement joins TRBV28 to TRBJ1-2; D remains ambiguous. Germline values: CDR1 MDHEN, CDR2 SYDVKM. With 3 bases removed from V and 4 bases from J, the gap between germline ends came to 12 bases. There are 14 residues in the CDR3. CDR3 bases: TGTGCCAGCAGTTTGGAGGTCCGCAGCTATGGCTACACCTTC. This sequence encodes CASSLEVRSYGYTF.

The CDR3 spells CASSVEGGAKTQYF. The CDR3 bases are TGTGCCAGCAGCGTAGAAGGGGGCGCAAAGACCCAGTACTTC. The gene calls are TRBV9 and TRBJ2-5; TRBD1 agrees at 7 bases. The junction had 5 bases not matched to a gene; V was cut back by 0 bases and J by 6 bases. The CDR3 extends over 14 amino acids. Germline loops: CDR1 SGDLS, CDR2 YYNGEE.

The V gene is TRBV18, the J gene TRBJ2-4; D is possibly TRBD1 (6 bases). The CDR3 runs to 15 residues. V gave up 6 bases and J gave up 7 bases, with 19 bases separating them. Per germline, CDR1 KGHSH and CDR2 LQKENI. The CDR3 sequence is CASSPMGVQGNIQYF. Written as DNA, the CDR3 is TGTGCCAGCTCCCCGATGGGGGTGCAGGGGAACATTCAGTACTTC.

This chain links TRBV5-1 with TRBJ1-4; D uncertain. Trimming cost V 4 bases and J 9 bases, with 10 bases left between them. CDR1 is SGHRS, CDR2 YFSETQ, per germline. This CDR3 spans 12 amino acids. The DNA of the CDR3 is TGCGCCAGCAGCCCCGGGGAGAAAAAACTGTTTTTT. Its translation is CASSPGEKKLFF.

V and J are TRBV9 and TRBJ2-7, with 8 nucleotides matching TRBD2. Germline CDR1 reads SGDLS; CDR2 reads YYNGEE. V gave up 0 bases and J gave up 0 bases; unmatched junction bases: 8. The CDR3 covers 17 residues. The CDR3 coding sequence is TGTGCCAGCAGCGTAGTTAGGACTAGCCCCAGCTCCTACGAGCAGTACTTC. This codes for CASSVVRTSPSSYEQYF.

J is TRBJ1-1 and V is TRBV19; 7 nucleotides agree with TRBD1. The CDR3 has 13 residues. Germline CDR1 reads LNHDA; CDR2 reads SQIVND (reference sequence). V shed 9 bases, J shed 1 base, and the junction held 5 bases outside the gene matches. CDR3 sequence reads: CASQTGRNTEAFF. CDR3 sequence (DNA): TGTGCCAGCCAGACAGGGCGGAACACTGAAGCTTTCTTT.

This clone was picked up one time. The V and J genes are TRBV27 and TRBJ1-4; D remains ambiguous. Trimming removed 5 bases from V and 5 bases from J, with 12 bases in between. Germline values: CDR1 MNHEY, CDR2 SMNVEV (reference sequence). CDR3 length: 14 residues. The CDR3 sequence is CASSRGMWNEKLFF. The CDR3 region has the DNA TGTGCCAGCAGTCGGGGTATGTGGAATGAAAAACTGTTTTTT.

This clone was picked up one time. The same CDR3 can be traced to other DNA sequences in this sample. The rearrangement joins TRBV27 to TRBJ1-5; TRBD1 aligns across 7 bases. The trim removed 4 bases at V and 6 bases at J, leaving 3 bases unmatched. This CDR3 has 13 amino acids. In germline, CDR1 is MNHEY, CDR2 SMNVEV (reference sequence). The CDR3 nucleotides are TGTGCCAGCAGTTACAGGGGCGGTCAGCCCCAGCATTTT. Residues: CASSYRGGQPQHF.

V is TRBV28 and J is TRBJ2-1; TRBD1 matches at 9 bases. This CDR3 region has 16 residues. From germline, CDR1 is MDHEN and CDR2 SYDVKM. V shed 5 bases, J shed 3 bases, and the junction held 8 bases outside the gene matches. CDR3 sequence (DNA): TGTGCCAGCAGTGCTTACCGGGACAGGGACTACAATGAGCAGTTCTTC. Translated, it gives CASSAYRDRDYNEQFF.

V usage is TRBV19 and J usage is TRBJ2-7, with 11 bases that match TRBD2. The CDR3 has 15 residues. Germline trimming cut 6 bases from V and 6 bases from J; bases unmatched to any gene: 10. Germline V gene data show CDR1 as LNHDA and CDR2 as SQIVND (reference sequence). Here the CDR3 DNA reads TGTGCCAGTAGCCTCACTAGCGGGGGTTTTTTCGAGCAGTACTTC. This gives the protein CASSLTSGGFFEQYF.

The CDR3 sequence is CASSTDGLAGSVGTGELFF. The DNA for the CDR3 is TGTGCCAGCAGCACCGACGGACTAGCGGGATCGGTAGGAACCGGGGAGCTGTTTTTT. The chain has TRBV9 and TRBJ2-2, with 12 bases that match TRBD2. CDR1 is SGDLS, CDR2 YYNGEE, per germline. The CDR3 is made up of 19 amino acids. Trimming removed 4 bases from V and 5 bases from J; junction bases left unmatched: 15.

This clone was observed once. The chain uses TRBV3-1 (or the pseudogene TRBV3-2) and TRBJ2-1; no firm D call. Germline V gene sequence: CDR1 LGHDT, CDR2 YNNKEL (reference sequence). Deletions cut 0 bases from V and 9 bases from J, with 12 bases between. This CDR3 is built from 14 residues. The CDR3 loop reads CASSQDAWASEQFF. The DNA of the CDR3 is TGTGCCAGCAGCCAAGATGCATGGGCGAGTGAGCAGTTCTTC.

CDR3 in amino acids: CASSSTLAGRSPDTQYF. DNA for the CDR3: TGTGCCAGCAGTTCGACCCTAGCGGGAAGGTCGCCAGATACGCAGTATTTT. The chain recombines TRBV27 with TRBJ2-3; 9 nucleotides agree with TRBD2. The CDR3 contains 17 residues. Germline lookup yields CDR1 MNHEY and CDR2 SMNVEV (reference sequence). The V segment lost 4 bases and the J segment 4 bases; nucleotides outside the gene matches: 12.

This clone was counted a few times. The rearrangement links TRBV27 to TRBJ2-7; TRBD2 matches at 11 bases. The CDR3 loop spans 15 amino acids. Unmatched junction bases numbered 9, after V lost 5 bases and J lost 6 bases. Looked up from germline, CDR1 is MNHEY and CDR2 is SMNVEV (reference sequence). The CDR3: CASSLLTSGIFEQYF. The DNA for the CDR3 is TGTGCCAGCAGTCTTTTGACTAGCGGGATCTTCGAGCAGTACTTC.